Reported below is one TCR beta chain. Its matching antigen is unknown. V shed 4 bases and J 0 bases; nucleotides not matched to a gene: 11. Germline V lookup: CDR1 LGHDT, CDR2 YNNKEL (reference sequence). CDR3 length: 17 amino acids. This sample is drawn from a study of CD8 T cells in ankylosing spondylitis. Study-wide results and limits: Disease-linked clones reportedly concentrated significantly in matched ankylosing spondylitis synovial fluid. CD8+ disease-linked clones were present at relatively low frequencies in blood. Certain motif variants had earlier appeared in reactive arthritis synovial fluid and blood.

Using quantitative 5'-RACE with molecular barcodes, the authors made TCR beta libraries. In TCRdb, the 5' RACE reads were re-called with MiXCR into one record per CDR3 protein. The sample records 250,000 to 400,000 distinct CDR3 sequences, 11% being singletons. The source material was blood, either unsorted or a sorted T cell fraction (not recorded which). This TCR was sampled from a female donor with ankylosing spondylitis or in good health (not recorded which). The chain is built from TRBV3-1 and TRBJ2-5; 7 bases fit TRBD2. CDR3 protein: CASSRRSSGTYQETQYF. CDR3 sequence (DNA): TGTGCCAGCAGCCGCCGGTCGAGCGGGACTTACCAAGAGACCCAGTACTTC.